Presented here are 2 T cell receptor beta chains from one specimen sequenced in a study of cytomegalovirus exposure and HLA in healthy donors. PCR amplification relied on 60 Vbeta primers (plus 13 Jbeta primers). Using immunoSEQ multiplex PCR, the repertoire was profiled, and TCRdb retains in-frame clones only, with some absent. The data contain 120,000 or so clones, 80% of them singletons. The sample consisted of PBMCs. These receptors originate from a man in his forties or fifties in good health and CMV-seronegative.

The chain is built from TRBV7-2 and TRBJ2-5; tentative D call: TRBD2 (6 bases). The germline gives CDR1 SGHTA, CDR2 FQGNSA. The CDR3 covers 15 residues. The V and J ends lost 2 bases and 5 bases respectively, with 15 bases between them. CDR3: CASSLWTGVRETQYF. The CDR3 nucleotides read TGTGCCAGCAGCTTATGGACGGGAGTCAGGGAGACCCAGTACTTC. The complete variable domain, with remaining parts taken from reference TRBV7-2 and TRBJ2-5, reads GAGVSQSPSNKVTEKGKDVELRCDPISGHTALYWYRQSLGQGLEFLIYFQGNSAPDKSGLPSDRFSAERTGGSVSTLTIQRTQQEDSAVYLCASSLWTGVRETQYFGPGTRLLVL.

A single count supports this clone. This rearrangement joins TRBV9 to TRBJ2-5, with 9 bases aligning to TRBD1. Trimming took 3 bases from V and 2 from J; bases not matched to a gene: 2. Germline-derived CDR1 and CDR2 are SGDLS and YYNGEE. The length of the CDR3 is 14 residues. CDR3 bases: TGTGCCAGCAGCGGGGGACAGGGACAAGAGACCCAGTACTTC. It translates to CASSGGQGQETQYF. Complete variable domain (other parts from reference TRBV9 and TRBJ2-5): DSGVTQTPKHLITATGQRVTLRCSPRSGDLSVYWYQQSLDQGLQFLIQYYNGEERAKGNILERFSAQQFPDLHSELNLSSLELGDSALYFCASSGGQGQETQYFGPGTRLLVL.